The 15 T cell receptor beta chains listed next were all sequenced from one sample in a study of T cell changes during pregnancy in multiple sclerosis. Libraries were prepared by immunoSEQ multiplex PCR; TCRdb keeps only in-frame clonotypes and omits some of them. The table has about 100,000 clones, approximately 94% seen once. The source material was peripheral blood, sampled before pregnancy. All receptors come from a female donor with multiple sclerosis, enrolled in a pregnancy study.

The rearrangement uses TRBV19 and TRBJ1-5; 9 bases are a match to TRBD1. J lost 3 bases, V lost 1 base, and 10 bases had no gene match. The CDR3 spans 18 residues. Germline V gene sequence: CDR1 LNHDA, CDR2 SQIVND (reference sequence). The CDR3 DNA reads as TGTGCCAGTAGTATAGGGCCCCACGACAGGGGGTTCAATCAGCCCCAGCATTTT. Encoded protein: CASSIGPHDRGFNQPQHF.

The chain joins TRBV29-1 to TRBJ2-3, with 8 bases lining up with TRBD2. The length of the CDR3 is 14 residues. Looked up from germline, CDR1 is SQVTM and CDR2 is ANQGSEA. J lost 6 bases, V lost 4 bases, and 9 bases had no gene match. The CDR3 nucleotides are TGCAGCGTTGTTTCTGCCGGGAGGGGCGATACGCAGTATTTT. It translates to CSVVSAGRGDTQYF.

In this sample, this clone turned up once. Written as DNA, the CDR3 is TGCGCCAGCAGCTTGGTGGCGGGAGCTCGAGTTAATGAGCAGTTCTTC. This gives the protein CASSLVAGARVNEQFF. V gene TRBV5-1 combines with J gene TRBJ2-1; 7 bases match TRBD2. The CDR3 is 16 residues long. Looked up from germline, CDR1 is SGHRS and CDR2 is YFSETQ. V trimming: 0 bases; J trimming: 7 bases; junction bases outside the gene matches: 10.

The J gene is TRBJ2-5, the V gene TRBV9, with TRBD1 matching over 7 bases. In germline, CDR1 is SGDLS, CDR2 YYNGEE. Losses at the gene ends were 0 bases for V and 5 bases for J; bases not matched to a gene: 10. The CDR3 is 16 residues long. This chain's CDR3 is CASSVALGQVKETQYF. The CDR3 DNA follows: TGTGCCAGCAGCGTAGCTCTCGGACAGGTCAAGGAGACCCAGTACTTC.

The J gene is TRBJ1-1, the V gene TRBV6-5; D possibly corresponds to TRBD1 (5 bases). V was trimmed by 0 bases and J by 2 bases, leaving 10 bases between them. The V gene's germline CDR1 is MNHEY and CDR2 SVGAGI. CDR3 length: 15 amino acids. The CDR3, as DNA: TGTGCCAGCAGTTACTCGGGGCAGGCCAACACTGAAGCTTTCTTT. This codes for CASSYSGQANTEAFF.

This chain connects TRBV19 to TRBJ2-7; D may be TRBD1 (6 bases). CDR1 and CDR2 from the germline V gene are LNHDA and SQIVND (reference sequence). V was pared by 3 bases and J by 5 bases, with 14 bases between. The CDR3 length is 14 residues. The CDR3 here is CASSISSGVHEQYF. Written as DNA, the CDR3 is TGTGCCAGTAGTATCTCTTCAGGGGTTCACGAGCAGTACTTC.

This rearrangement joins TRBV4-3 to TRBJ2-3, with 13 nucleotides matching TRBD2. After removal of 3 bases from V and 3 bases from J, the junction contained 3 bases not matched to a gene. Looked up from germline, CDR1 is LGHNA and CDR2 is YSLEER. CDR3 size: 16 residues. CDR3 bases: TGCGCCAGCAGCCAGTCGGGACTAGCGGGAACAGATACGCAGTATTTT. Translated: CASSQSGLAGTDTQYF.

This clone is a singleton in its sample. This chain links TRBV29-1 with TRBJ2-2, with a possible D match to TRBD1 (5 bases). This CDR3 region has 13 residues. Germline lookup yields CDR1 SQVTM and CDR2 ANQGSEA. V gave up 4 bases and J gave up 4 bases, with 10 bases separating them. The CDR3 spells CSVGAGPTGELFF. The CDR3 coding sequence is TGCAGCGTTGGAGCAGGGCCCACCGGGGAGCTGTTTTTT.

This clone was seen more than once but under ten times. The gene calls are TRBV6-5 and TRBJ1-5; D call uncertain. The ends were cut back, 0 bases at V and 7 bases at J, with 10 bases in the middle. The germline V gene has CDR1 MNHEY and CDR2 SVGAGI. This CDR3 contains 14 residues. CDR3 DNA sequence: TGTGCCAGCAGTTACTCGGCAGGAGGGCAGCCCCAGCATTTT. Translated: CASSYSAGGQPQHF.

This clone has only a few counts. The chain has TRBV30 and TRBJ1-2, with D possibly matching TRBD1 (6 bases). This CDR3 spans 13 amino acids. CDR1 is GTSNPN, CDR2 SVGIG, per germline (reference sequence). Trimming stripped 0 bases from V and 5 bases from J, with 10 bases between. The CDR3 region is CAWSVSDSYGYTF. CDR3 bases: TGTGCCTGGAGTGTTTCGGACAGTTATGGCTACACCTTC. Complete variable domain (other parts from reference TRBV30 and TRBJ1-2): SQTIHQWPATLVQPVGSPLSLECTVEGTSNPNLYWYRQAAGRGLQLLFYSVGIGQISSEVPQNLSASRPQDRQFILSSKKLLLSDSGFYLCAWSVSDSYGYTFGSGTRLTVV.

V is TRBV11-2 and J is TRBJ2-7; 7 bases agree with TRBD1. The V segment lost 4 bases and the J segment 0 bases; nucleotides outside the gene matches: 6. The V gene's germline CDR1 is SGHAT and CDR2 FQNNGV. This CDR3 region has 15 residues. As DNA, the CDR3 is TGTGCCAGCAGCTCGTACCGGGACAGCTCCTACGAGCAGTACTTC. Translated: CASSSYRDSSYEQYF.

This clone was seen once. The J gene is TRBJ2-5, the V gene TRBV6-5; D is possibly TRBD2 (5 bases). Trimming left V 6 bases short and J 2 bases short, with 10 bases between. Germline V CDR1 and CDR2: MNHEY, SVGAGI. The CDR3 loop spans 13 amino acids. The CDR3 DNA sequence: TGTGCCAGCAGAAGTCAGCGGCAAGAGACCCAGTACTTC. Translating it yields CASRSQRQETQYF.

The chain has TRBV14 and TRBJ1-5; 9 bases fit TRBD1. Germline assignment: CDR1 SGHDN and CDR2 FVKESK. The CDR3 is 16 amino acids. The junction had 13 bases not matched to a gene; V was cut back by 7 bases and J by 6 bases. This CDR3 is CASNRPEGQGLQPQHF. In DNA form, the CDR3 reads TGTGCCAGCAACCGGCCGGAGGGACAGGGCCTTCAGCCCCAGCATTTT.

The CDR3 sequence: CASSLAPGTAVYEQYF. CDR3 in DNA: TGTGCCAGCAGCTTAGCGCCCGGGACAGCTGTTTACGAGCAGTACTTC. The rearrangement uses TRBV7-6 and TRBJ2-7; 7 positions agree with TRBD1. V gave up 0 bases and J gave up 4 bases; unmatched junction bases: 9. The CDR3 loop spans 16 amino acids. The germline V gene has CDR1 SGHVS and CDR2 FNYEAQ. Supplemented by reference TRBV7-6 and TRBJ2-7, the full variable domain reads GAGVSQSPRYKVTKRGQDVALRCDPISGHVSLYWYRQALGQGPEFLTYFNYEAQQDKSGLPNDRFSAERPEGSISTLTIQRTEQRDSAMYRCASSLAPGTAVYEQYFGPGTRLTVT.

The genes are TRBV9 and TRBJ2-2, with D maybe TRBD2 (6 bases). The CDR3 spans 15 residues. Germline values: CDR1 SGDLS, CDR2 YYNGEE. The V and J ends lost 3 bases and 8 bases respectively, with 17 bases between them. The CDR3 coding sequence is TGTGCCAGCAGCGCTGGGGGAGGCCCCCATGGGGAGCTGTTTTTT. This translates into CASSAGGGPHGELFF.